A selection of T cell receptor beta chains follows, all from one sample in a study of blood T cell repertoires in COVID-19. The repertoire was sequenced with immunoSEQ multiplex PCR; TCRdb's copy has only in-frame clones and lacks some. The sample yields about 250,000 clones, approximately 90% seen once. Source material: PBMCs or T cells enriched from blood (not recorded which). Receptors originate from a man in his forties who had recovered from COVID-19. Both conserved end residues are part of each CDR3. D genes are given only for firm matches. Size tells how often a clone was seen (once, few, many) or the class of an expanded clone, and some rows leave it out.

size: few; J: TRBJ2-6; D: TRBD1; V: TRBV30; DNA: TGTGCCTGGAGTCAGGGGAGGACAGGGGGCTCTGGGGCCAACGTCCTGACTTTC; CDR3: CAWSQGRTGGSGANVLTF
size: NA; J: TRBJ2-3; D: TRBD2; V: TRBV11-3; DNA: TGTGCCAGCAGTCAACAACCGGGACTAGCGGCAGATACGCAGTATTTT; CDR3: CASSQQPGLAADTQYF
size: NA; J: TRBJ2-3; D: NA; V: TRBV6-4; DNA: TGTGCCAGCAGTGACTCAACACCGTTGAAGTCTAGCACAGATACGCAGTATTTT; CDR3: CASSDSTPLKSSTDTQYF
size: NA; J: TRBJ1-2; D: NA; V: TRBV18; DNA: TGTGCCAGCTCACCAGCACAGGAAATTGGTGGCTACACCTTC; CDR3: CASSPAQEIGGYTF
size: NA; J: TRBJ1-1; D: NA; V: TRBV7-9; DNA: TGTGCCAGCAGCTTAGGCAGGGGTGGCGGCACTGAAGCTTTCTTT; CDR3: CASSLGRGGGTEAFF
size: NA; J: TRBJ2-3; D: TRBD1; V: TRBV30; DNA: TGTGCCTGGAGAACAGGGGGCCTCCCGGGAGGCACAGATACGCAGTATTTT; CDR3: CAWRTGGLPGGTDTQYF
size: NA; J: TRBJ2-7; D: TRBD1; V: TRBV10-3; DNA: TGTGCCATCAGTGATAGCCGGGGACAGACCTACGAGCAGTACTTC; CDR3: CAISDSRGQTYEQYF
size: NA; J: TRBJ2-2; D: TRBD2; V: TRBV3-1/TRBV3-2; DNA: TGTGCCAGCAGCCAAGAACTAGCGGGGGGCCCTGGCGGGGAGCTGTTTTTT; CDR3: CASSQELAGGPGGELFF
size: NA; J: TRBJ2-3; D: NA; V: TRBV4-3; DNA: TGCGCCAGCAGCCACCTATCTGCTGATACGCAGTATTTT; CDR3: CASSHLSADTQYF
size: NA; J: TRBJ1-3; D: NA; V: TRBV3-1/TRBV3-2; DNA: TGTGCCAGCAGCATACATCCCTCTACTATATCCCCCTCTGGAAACACCATATATTTT; CDR3: CASSIHPSTISPSGNTIYF
size: once; J: TRBJ1-2; D: TRBD1; V: TRBV30; DNA: TGTGCCTGTCATACAGGGGGGCTTATGGGCTACACCTTC; CDR3: CACHTGGLMGYTF
size: NA; J: TRBJ2-7; D: TRBD2; V: TRBV7-2; DNA: TGTGCCAGCAGCTCCTCTAGCGGGAGGGCCTTCTACGAGCAGTACTTC; CDR3: CASSSSSGRAFYEQYF
size: once; J: TRBJ1-5; D: NA; V: TRBV18; DNA: TGTGCCAGCTCACCTGGGGAGGGCGGTCAGCCCCAGCATTTT; CDR3: CASSPGEGGQPQHF
size: NA; J: TRBJ2-7; D: TRBD2; V: TRBV19; DNA: TGTGCCAGTAGTAGACTAGCGGGAGCCTCCTACGAGCAGTACTTC; CDR3: CASSRLAGASYEQYF
size: NA; J: TRBJ2-3; D: TRBD2; V: TRBV18; DNA: TGTGCCAGCTCACCACAAGCGGGGGGGCATCCAGATACGCAGTATTTT; CDR3: CASSPQAGGHPDTQYF
size: NA; J: TRBJ2-7; D: TRBD2; V: TRBV10-3; DNA: TGTGCCACCCAACTAGCGGGAGGGCCTCACGAGCAGTACTTC; CDR3: CATQLAGGPHEQYF
size: NA; J: TRBJ2-4; D: TRBD1; V: TRBV27; DNA: TGTGCCAGCAGTTCGGGACAGCTCTTTACCAAAAACATTCAGTACTTC; CDR3: CASSSGQLFTKNIQYF
size: NA; J: TRBJ1-5; D: NA; V: TRBV9; DNA: TGTGCCAGCAGCCCCCTCTCTAGCAATCAGCCCCAGCATTTT; CDR3: CASSPLSSNQPQHF
size: NA; J: TRBJ2-1; D: TRBD2; V: TRBV5-5; DNA: TGTGCCAGCAGCTTACTAGCGGACTACAATGAGCAGTTCTTC; CDR3: CASSLLADYNEQFF
size: NA; J: TRBJ1-5; D: NA; V: TRBV18; DNA: TGTGCCAGCTCAACTAATGACGATCAGCCCCAGCATTTT; CDR3: CASSTNDDQPQHF
size: NA; J: TRBJ1-3; D: TRBD1; V: TRBV9; DNA: TGTGCCAGCAGCGCCCTGACAGGGCTGGCTGGAAACACCATATATTTT; CDR3: CASSALTGLAGNTIYF
size: NA; J: TRBJ2-5; D: NA; V: TRBV14; DNA: TGTGCCAGCAGCCAAGGACTTGGCGGTTGGAAACAAGAGACCCAGTACTTC; CDR3: CASSQGLGGWKQETQYF
size: NA; J: TRBJ1-5; D: NA; V: TRBV21-1; DNA: TGTGCCAGCAGCAATCTAAGCAATCAGCCCCAGCATTTT; CDR3: CASSNLSNQPQHF
size: NA; J: TRBJ2-2; D: NA; V: TRBV19; DNA: TGTGCCAGTAGTATAGATCTTTGGGCGGGACCTCCCCGAGGGACCGGGGAGCTGTTTTTT; CDR3: CASSIDLWAGPPRGTGELFF
size: once; J: TRBJ1-3; D: NA; V: TRBV5-1; DNA: TGCGCCAGCAGTGACTCAGGGATCGGAAACACCATATATTTT; CDR3: CASSDSGIGNTIYF